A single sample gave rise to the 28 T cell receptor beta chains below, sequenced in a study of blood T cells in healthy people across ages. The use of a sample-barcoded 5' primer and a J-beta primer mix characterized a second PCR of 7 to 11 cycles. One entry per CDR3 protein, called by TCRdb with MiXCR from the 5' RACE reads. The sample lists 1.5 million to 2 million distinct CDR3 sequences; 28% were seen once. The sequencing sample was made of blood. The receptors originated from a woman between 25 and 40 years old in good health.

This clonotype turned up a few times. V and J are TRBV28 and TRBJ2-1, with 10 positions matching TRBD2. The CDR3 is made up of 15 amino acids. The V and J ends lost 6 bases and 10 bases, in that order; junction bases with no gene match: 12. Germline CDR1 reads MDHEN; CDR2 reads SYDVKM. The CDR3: CASRPWGLAGDEQFF. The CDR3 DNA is TGTGCCAGCAGGCCCTGGGGGCTAGCGGGGGACGAGCAGTTCTTC.

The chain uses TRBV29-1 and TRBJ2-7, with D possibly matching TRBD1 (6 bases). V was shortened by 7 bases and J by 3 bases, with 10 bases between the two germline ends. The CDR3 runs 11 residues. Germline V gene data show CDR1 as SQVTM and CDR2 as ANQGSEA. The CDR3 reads CSGETGYEQYF. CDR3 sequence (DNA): TGCAGCGGAGAGACAGGCTACGAGCAGTACTTC.

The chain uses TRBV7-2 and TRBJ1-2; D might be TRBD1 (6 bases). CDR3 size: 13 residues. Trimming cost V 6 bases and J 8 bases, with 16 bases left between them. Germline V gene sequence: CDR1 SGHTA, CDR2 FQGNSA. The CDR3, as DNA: TGTGCCAGCAGGGTACAGGGCGGAGAAGGCTACACCTTC. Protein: CASRVQGGEGYTF.

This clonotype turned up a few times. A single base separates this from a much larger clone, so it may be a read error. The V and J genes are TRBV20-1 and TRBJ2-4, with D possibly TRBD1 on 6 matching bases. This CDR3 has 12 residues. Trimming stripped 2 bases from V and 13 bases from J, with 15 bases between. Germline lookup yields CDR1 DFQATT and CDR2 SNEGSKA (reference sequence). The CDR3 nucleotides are TGCAGTGCTAGACAGGGGTACAATGAGCAGTACTTC. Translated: CSARQGYNEQYF.

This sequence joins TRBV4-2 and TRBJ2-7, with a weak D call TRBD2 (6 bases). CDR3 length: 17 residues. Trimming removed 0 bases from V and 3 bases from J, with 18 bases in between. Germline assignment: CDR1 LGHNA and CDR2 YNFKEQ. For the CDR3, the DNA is TGTGCCAGCAGCCAAGAAGCAGGTCGTGGAGGGCACTACGAGCAGTACTTC. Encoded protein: CASSQEAGRGGHYEQYF.

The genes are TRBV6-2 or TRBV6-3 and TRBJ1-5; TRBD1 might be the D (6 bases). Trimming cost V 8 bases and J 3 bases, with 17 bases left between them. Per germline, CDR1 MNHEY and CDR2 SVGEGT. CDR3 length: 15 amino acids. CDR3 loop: CASQLRQGYNQPQHF. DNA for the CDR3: TGTGCCAGCCAACTGCGGCAGGGGTACAATCAGCCCCAGCATTTT.

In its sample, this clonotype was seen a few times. CDR3 sequence reads: CASSFLGQYNEQFF. The CDR3 nucleotides read TGTGCCAGCAGCTTCCTGGGACAGTACAATGAGCAGTTCTTC. The J gene is TRBJ2-1, the V gene TRBV7-2; 7 nucleotides agree with TRBD1. Germline lookup yields CDR1 SGHTA and CDR2 FQGNSA. V was pared by 3 bases and J by 4 bases, with 3 bases of the junction left unmatched. The CDR3 totals 14 residues.

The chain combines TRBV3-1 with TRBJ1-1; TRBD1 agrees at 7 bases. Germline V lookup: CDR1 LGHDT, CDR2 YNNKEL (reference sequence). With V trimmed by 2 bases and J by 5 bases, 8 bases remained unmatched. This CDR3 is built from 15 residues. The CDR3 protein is CASSQRTGGGTEAFF. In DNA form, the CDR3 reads TGTGCCAGCAGCCAAAGGACAGGCGGAGGGACTGAAGCTTTCTTT.

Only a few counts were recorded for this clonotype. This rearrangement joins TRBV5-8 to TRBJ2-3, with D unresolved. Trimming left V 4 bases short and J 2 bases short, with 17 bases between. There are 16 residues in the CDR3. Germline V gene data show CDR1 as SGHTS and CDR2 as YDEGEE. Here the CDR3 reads CASSPGTRTDTDTQYF. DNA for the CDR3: TGTGCCAGCAGCCCCGGTACCCGAACGGACACAGATACGCAGTATTTT.

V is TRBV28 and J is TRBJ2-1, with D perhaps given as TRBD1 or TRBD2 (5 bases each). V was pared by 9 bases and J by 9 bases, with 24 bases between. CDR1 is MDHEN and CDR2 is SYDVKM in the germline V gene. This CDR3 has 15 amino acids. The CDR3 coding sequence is TGTGCCAGTGTAGGGGAGTCAAGAGCGCAGGGTGAGCAGTTCTTC. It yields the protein CASVGESRAQGEQFF. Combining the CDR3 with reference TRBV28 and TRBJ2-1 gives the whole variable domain DVKVTQSSRYLVKRTGEKVFLECVQDMDHENMFWYRQDPGLGLRLIYFSYDVKMKEKGDIPEGYSVSREKKERFSLILESASTNQTSMYLCASVGESRAQGEQFFGPGTRLTVL.

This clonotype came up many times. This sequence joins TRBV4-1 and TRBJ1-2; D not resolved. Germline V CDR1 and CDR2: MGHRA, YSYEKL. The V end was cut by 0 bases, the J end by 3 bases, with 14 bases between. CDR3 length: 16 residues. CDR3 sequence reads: CASSQDIQWQDYGYTF. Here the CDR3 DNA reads TGCGCCAGCAGCCAAGATATACAGTGGCAGGACTATGGCTACACCTTC.

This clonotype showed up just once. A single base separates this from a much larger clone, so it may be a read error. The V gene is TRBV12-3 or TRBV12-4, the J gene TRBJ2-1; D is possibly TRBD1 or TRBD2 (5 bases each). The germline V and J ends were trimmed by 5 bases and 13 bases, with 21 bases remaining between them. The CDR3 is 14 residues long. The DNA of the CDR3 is TGTGCCAGCAGTCGAGGGACGGATAAAGAGACCCAGTTCTTC. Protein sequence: CASSRGTDKETQFF.

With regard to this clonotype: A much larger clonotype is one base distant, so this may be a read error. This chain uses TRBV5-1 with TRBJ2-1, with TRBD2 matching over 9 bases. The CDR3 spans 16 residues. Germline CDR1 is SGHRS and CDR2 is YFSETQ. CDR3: CASGASGTSSCNEQFF. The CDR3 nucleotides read TGCGCCAGCGGGGCTAGCGGGACGAGCTCCTGCAATGAGCAGTTCTTC.

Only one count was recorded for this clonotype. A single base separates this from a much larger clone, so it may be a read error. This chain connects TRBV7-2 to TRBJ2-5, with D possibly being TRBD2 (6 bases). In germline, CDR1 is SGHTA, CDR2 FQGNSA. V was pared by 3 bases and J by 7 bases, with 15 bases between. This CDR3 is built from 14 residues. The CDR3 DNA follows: TGTACCAGCAGCTTGGACCTCTCAGCGGGGACCCAGTACTTC. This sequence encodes CTSSLDLSAGTQYF. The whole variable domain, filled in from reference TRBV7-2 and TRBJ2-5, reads GAGVSQSPSNKVTEKGKDVELRCDPISGHTALYWYRQSLGQGLEFLIYFQGNSAPDKSGLPSDRFSAERTGGSVSTLTIQRTQQEDSAVYLCTSSLDLSAGTQYFGPGTRLLVL.

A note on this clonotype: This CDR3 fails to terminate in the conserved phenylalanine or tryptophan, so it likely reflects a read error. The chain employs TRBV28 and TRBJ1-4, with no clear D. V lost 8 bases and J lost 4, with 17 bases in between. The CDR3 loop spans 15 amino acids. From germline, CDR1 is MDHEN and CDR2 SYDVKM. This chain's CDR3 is CASLSQALGNEKLFC. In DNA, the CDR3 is TGTGCCAGCCTTTCCCAGGCCCTCGGTAATGAAAAACTGTTTTGT.

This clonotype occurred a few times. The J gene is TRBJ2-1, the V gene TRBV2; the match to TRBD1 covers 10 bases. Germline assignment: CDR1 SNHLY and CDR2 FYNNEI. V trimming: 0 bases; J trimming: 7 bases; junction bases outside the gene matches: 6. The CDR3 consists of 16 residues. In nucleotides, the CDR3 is TGTGCCAGCAGTGAAGCGCTTAGGACAGGGGGAAATGAGCAGTTCTTC. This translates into CASSEALRTGGNEQFF.

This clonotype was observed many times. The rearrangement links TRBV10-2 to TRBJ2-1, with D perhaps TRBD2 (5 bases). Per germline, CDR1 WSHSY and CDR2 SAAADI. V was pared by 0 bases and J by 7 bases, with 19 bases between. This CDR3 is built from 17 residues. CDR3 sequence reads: CASSESYRAPPGNEQFF. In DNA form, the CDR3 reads TGCGCCAGCAGTGAGTCGTATAGGGCCCCCCCGGGGAATGAGCAGTTCTTC.

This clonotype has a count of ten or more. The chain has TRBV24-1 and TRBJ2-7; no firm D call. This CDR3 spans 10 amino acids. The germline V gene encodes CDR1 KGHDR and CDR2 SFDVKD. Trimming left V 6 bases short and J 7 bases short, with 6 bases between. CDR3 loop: CATSRREQYF. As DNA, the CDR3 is TGTGCCACCAGTAGGCGGGAGCAGTACTTC.

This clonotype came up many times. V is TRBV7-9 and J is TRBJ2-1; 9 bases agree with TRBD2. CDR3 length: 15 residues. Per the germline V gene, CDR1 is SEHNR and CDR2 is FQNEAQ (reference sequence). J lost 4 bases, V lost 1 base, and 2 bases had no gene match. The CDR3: CASSLGGRAYNEQFF. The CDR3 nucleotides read TGTGCCAGCAGCTTAGGCGGGAGGGCATACAATGAGCAGTTCTTC.

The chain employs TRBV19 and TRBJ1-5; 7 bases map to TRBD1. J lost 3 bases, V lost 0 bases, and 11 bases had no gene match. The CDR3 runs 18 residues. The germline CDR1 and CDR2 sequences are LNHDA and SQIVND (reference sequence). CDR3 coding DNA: TGTGCCAGTAGTATAGATTGGGCCGGGACAGTCCTCAATCAGCCCCAGCATTTT. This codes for CASSIDWAGTVLNQPQHF.

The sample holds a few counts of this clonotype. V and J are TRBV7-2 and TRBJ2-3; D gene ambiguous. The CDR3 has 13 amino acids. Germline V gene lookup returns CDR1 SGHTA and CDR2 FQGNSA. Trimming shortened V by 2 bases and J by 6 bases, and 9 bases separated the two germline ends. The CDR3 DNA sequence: TGTGCCAGCAGCTTAATCCCCGACGATACGCAGTATTTT. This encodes CASSLIPDDTQYF.

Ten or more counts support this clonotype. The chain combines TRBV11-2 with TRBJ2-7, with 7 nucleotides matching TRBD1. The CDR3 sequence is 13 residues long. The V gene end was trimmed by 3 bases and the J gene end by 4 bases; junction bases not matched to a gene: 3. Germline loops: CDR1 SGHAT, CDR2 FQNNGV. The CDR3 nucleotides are TGTGCCAGCAGCTTCTCACAGGGGTACGAGCAGTACTTC. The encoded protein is CASSFSQGYEQYF.

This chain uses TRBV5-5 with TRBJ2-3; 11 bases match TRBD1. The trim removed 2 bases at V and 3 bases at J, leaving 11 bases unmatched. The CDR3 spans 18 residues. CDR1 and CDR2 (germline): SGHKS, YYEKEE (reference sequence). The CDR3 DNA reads TGTGCCAGCAGCTTTCCTCCGGGACAGGGGGGGTCAACAGATACGCAGTATTTT. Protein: CASSFPPGQGGSTDTQYF. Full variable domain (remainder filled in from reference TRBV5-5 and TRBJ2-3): DAGVTQSPTHLIKTRGQQVTLRCSPISGHKSVSWYQQVLGQGPQFIFQYYEKEERGRGNFPDRFSARQFPNYSSELNVNALLLGDSALYLCASSFPPGQGGSTDTQYFGPGTRLTVL.

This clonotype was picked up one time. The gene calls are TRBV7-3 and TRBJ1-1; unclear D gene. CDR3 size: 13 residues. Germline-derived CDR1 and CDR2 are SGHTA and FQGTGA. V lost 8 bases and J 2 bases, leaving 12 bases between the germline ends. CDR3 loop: CASANGENTEAFF. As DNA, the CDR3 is TGTGCCAGCGCGAACGGAGAAAACACTGAAGCTTTCTTT.

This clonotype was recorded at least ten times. In nucleotides, the CDR3 is TGCAGCGTTGGCGATAGGAAGACAGGCTACGAGCAGTACTTC. This translates into CSVGDRKTGYEQYF. This rearrangement joins TRBV29-1 to TRBJ2-7; maybe TRBD1 (6 bases). The germline gives CDR1 SQVTM, CDR2 ANQGSEA. This CDR3 has 14 amino acids. V lost 4 bases and J lost 3, with 16 bases in between.

The CDR3 reads CAISDRGQTNEKLFF. CDR3 in DNA: TGTGCCATCAGTGACAGGGGGCAAACTAATGAAAAACTGTTTTTT. This chain links TRBV10-3 with TRBJ1-4, with TRBD1 matching 8 bases. The germline V gene encodes CDR1 ENHRY and CDR2 SYGVKD. CDR3 size: 15 residues. Trimming at V came to 3 bases and at J to 1 base, leaving 1 base not matched to a gene.

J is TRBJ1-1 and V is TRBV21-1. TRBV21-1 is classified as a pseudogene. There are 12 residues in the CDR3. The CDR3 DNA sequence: TGTGCCAGCAGCAAAGATGACACTGAAGCTTTCTTT. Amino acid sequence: CASSKDDTEAFF.

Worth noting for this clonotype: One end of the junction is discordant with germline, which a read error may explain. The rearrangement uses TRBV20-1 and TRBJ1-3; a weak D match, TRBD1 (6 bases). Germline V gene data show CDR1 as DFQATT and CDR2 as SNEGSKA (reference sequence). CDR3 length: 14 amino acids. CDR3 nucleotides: TGTAGTGCTACACAGGGAGGAGGTGGAAACACCATATATTTT. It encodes CSATQGGGGNTIYF.